Following are 29 T cell receptor beta chains from one sample sequenced in a study of blood T cell repertoires in COVID-19. Sequencing used immunoSEQ multiplex PCR; TCRdb keeps in-frame clones, though not all of them. The sample has 150,000 to 200,000 clones; approximately 85% are singletons. Sequenced input: peripheral blood. The receptors shown here come from a man between 60 and 75 years old with active or convalescent COVID-19.

The rearrangement joins TRBV19 to TRBJ1-4; D remains ambiguous. Trimming pared 4 bases from V and 7 bases from J, leaving 7 bases between. CDR1 is LNHDA and CDR2 is SQIVND in the germline V gene (reference sequence). The CDR3 is 12 amino acids. The CDR3 loop reads CASSSTGEKLFF. CDR3 in DNA: TGTGCCAGTAGTAGTACTGGTGAAAAACTGTTTTTT.

The gene calls are TRBV7-2 and TRBJ2-3; 14 nucleotides match TRBD2. Germline CDR1 is SGHTA and CDR2 is FQGNSA. V lost 5 bases, J lost 5 bases, and 6 bases stayed unmatched. CDR3 length: 16 amino acids. The DNA of the CDR3 is TGTGCCAGCAGCGAAGGGACTAGCGGGAGAAGAGATACGCAGTATTTT. The encoded protein is CASSEGTSGRRDTQYF.

This sequence joins TRBV10-3 and TRBJ2-7; perhaps TRBD1 as D (6 bases). CDR3 length: 12 residues. Trimming took 6 bases from V and 4 from J, leaving 10 bases between them. Germline assignment: CDR1 ENHRY and CDR2 SYGVKD. CDR3 sequence reads: CAISPQGYEQYF. CDR3 sequence (DNA): TGTGCCATCAGCCCTCAGGGGTACGAGCAGTACTTC.

This clone has only one observation. The sample contains more than one DNA sequence encoding this CDR3. This sequence joins TRBV29-1 and TRBJ1-1; 9 positions match TRBD1. V shed 7 bases and J 5 bases; nucleotides not matched to a gene: 5. This CDR3 spans 12 amino acids. The germline V gene has CDR1 SQVTM and CDR2 ANQGSEA. CDR3 nucleotides: TGCAGCGATAGACAGGGGGAGACTGAAGCTTTCTTT. It codes for CSDRQGETEAFF.

The chain is built from TRBV3-1 (or the pseudogene TRBV3-2) and TRBJ2-6; D unclear. The germline V gene has CDR1 LGHDT and CDR2 YNNKEL (reference sequence). CDR3 length: 16 residues. V lost 0 bases to trimming and J lost 0 bases, with 6 bases between them. The CDR3 DNA follows: TGTGCCAGCAGCCAAGATCTCCGCTCTGGGGCCAACGTCCTGACTTTC. It encodes CASSQDLRSGANVLTF.

This sequence joins TRBV28 and TRBJ1-2, with a tentative D call TRBD1 (6 bases). The CDR3 runs 13 residues. CDR1 is MDHEN and CDR2 is SYDVKM in the germline V gene. V was pared by 8 bases and J by 7 bases, with 17 bases between. The DNA for the CDR3 is TGTGCCAGCGACCGGGACAATCCCCCTGGCTACACCTTC. Its translation: CASDRDNPPGYTF.

The chain recombines TRBV6-5 with TRBJ1-6, with TRBD1 as a possible D gene (5 bases). The germline V gene encodes CDR1 MNHEY and CDR2 SVGAGI. V was shortened by 11 bases and J by 6 bases, with 14 bases between the two germline ends. CDR3 size: 13 residues. The CDR3 is CASQEGPNSPLHF. CDR3 nucleotide sequence: TGTGCCTCCCAGGAGGGGCCTAATTCACCCCTCCACTTT.

J is TRBJ1-6 and V is TRBV2; 9 bases line up with TRBD1. CDR3 length: 15 amino acids. Germline V gene sequence: CDR1 SNHLY, CDR2 FYNNEI. With 6 bases clipped from V and 10 bases from J, the junction kept 10 bases outside the gene matches. CDR3 nucleotide sequence: TGTGCCAGCAGGCCCCCGGGACAGGGATGGTCACCCCTCCACTTT. It translates to CASRPPGQGWSPLHF. The whole variable domain, filled in from reference TRBV2 and TRBJ1-6, reads EPEVTQTPSHQVTQMGQEVILRCVPISNHLYFYWYRQILGQKVEFLVSFYNNEISEKSEIFDDQFSVERPDGSNFTLKIRSTKLEDSAMYFCASRPPGQGWSPLHFGNGTRLTVT.

CDR3 coding DNA: TGTGCCAGCTCATCAGGACAGACGAACACCGGGGAGCTGTTTTTT. This gives the protein CASSSGQTNTGELFF. The J gene is TRBJ2-2, the V gene TRBV18, with a tentative D call TRBD1 (6 bases). Germline V gene data show CDR1 as KGHSH and CDR2 as LQKENI. The CDR3 has 15 residues. Trimming left V 5 bases short and J 0 bases short, with 10 bases between. The entire variable domain, with the rest obtained from reference TRBV18 and TRBJ2-2, is as follows: NAGVMQNPRHLVRRRGQEARLRCSPMKGHSHVYWYRQLPEEGLKFMVYLQKENIIDESGMPKERFSAEFPKEGPSILRIQQVVRGDSAAYFCASSSGQTNTGELFFGEGSRLTVL.

V is TRBV7-2 and J is TRBJ2-7, with 10 nucleotides matching TRBD2. Germline CDR1 reads SGHTA; CDR2 reads FQGNSA. The CDR3 has 17 residues. With V trimmed by 2 bases and J by 3 bases, 10 bases remained unmatched. CDR3 DNA: TGTGCCAGCAGCTTAAGATTCCAGCGGGAGGGCCTCTACGAGCAGTACTTC. Protein product: CASSLRFQREGLYEQYF.

This clone was detected once. The rearrangement links TRBV3-1 (or the pseudogene TRBV3-2) to TRBJ1-4; D remains ambiguous. Germline CDR1 is LGHDT and CDR2 is YNNKEL (reference sequence). The CDR3 length is 12 residues. With 2 bases removed from V and 13 bases from J, the gap between germline ends came to 11 bases. The CDR3 coding sequence is TGTGCCAGCAGCCAACATCCTCAGCGACTGTTTTTT. It encodes CASSQHPQRLFF.

This chain links TRBV5-1 with TRBJ1-1; D possibly corresponds to TRBD1 (6 bases). Trimming shortened V by 4 bases and J by 1 base, and 11 bases separated the two germline ends. The CDR3 contains 14 residues. Germline V gene sequence: CDR1 SGHRS, CDR2 YFSETQ. The CDR3 sequence: CASSRTVQNTEAFF. The DNA of the CDR3 is TGCGCCAGCAGCAGGACAGTTCAGAACACTGAAGCTTTCTTT.

CDR3 in amino acids: CASSEEGGQGRRFGNSPLHF. The CDR3 DNA is TGTGCCAGCAGTGAAGAAGGGGGACAGGGGCGACGTTTTGGTAATTCACCCCTCCACTTT. The chain is built from TRBV6-1 and TRBJ1-6, with 10 bases matching TRBD1. This CDR3 has 20 amino acids. V lost 1 base and J lost 6; bases outside the gene matches: 15. CDR1 is MNHNS and CDR2 is SASEGT in the germline V gene.

The V call is TRBV29-1, the J call TRBJ2-7, with D tentatively TRBD2 (6 bases). Germline assignment: CDR1 SQVTM and CDR2 ANQGSEA. The CDR3 length is 12 residues. Here the CDR3 reads CSAGWGAYEQYF. The CDR3 DNA is TGCAGTGCCGGGTGGGGGGCCTACGAGCAGTACTTC.

The V and J genes are TRBV24-1 and TRBJ2-3; the match to TRBD1 covers 8 bases. Trimming took 7 bases from V and 2 from J; bases not matched to a gene: 7. Germline CDR1 KGHDR, CDR2 SFDVKD. This CDR3 spans 15 amino acids. The CDR3 spells CATSPAGGPTDTQYF. As DNA, the CDR3 is TGTGCCACCAGCCCCGCAGGGGGCCCCACAGATACGCAGTATTTT.

The V call is TRBV11-2, the J call TRBJ2-1, with 12 nucleotides matching TRBD2. V trimming: 0 bases; J trimming: 1 base; junction bases outside the gene matches: 7. This CDR3 contains 19 residues. Germline assignment: CDR1 SGHAT and CDR2 FQNNGV. The CDR3 loop reads CASSLDWTSGVASYNEQFF. Here the CDR3 DNA reads TGTGCCAGCAGCTTAGATTGGACTAGCGGGGTGGCTTCCTACAATGAGCAGTTCTTC.

The chain is built from TRBV18 and TRBJ1-2; 7 bases match TRBD1. The junction had 9 bases not matched to a gene; V was cut back by 6 bases and J by 8 bases. This CDR3 has 13 amino acids. Germline CDR1 reads KGHSH; CDR2 reads LQKENI. The CDR3 protein is CASSPDRAEGYTF. CDR3 nucleotides: TGTGCCAGCTCTCCCGACAGGGCAGAGGGCTACACCTTC.

This sequence joins TRBV3-1 (or the pseudogene TRBV3-2) and TRBJ2-3; possible D gene TRBD2, 6 bases. The germline gives CDR1 LGHDT, CDR2 YNNKEL (reference sequence). This CDR3 has 16 amino acids. Trimming shortened V by 1 base and J by 2 bases, and 13 bases separated the two germline ends. The CDR3, as DNA: TGTGCCAGCAGCCAAGGTGTTCGGGGGAACACAGATACGCAGTATTTT. It translates to CASSQGVRGNTDTQYF.

This rearrangement joins TRBV6-5 to TRBJ1-2; weak D call: TRBD1 (5 bases). Trimming took off 6 bases at V and 8 bases at J, with 19 bases between the two ends. Germline V gene lookup returns CDR1 MNHEY and CDR2 SVGAGI. The CDR3 has 14 amino acids. CDR3 nucleotide sequence: TGTGCCAGCAGCACCGGGACTCAATTCGGCGGCTACACCTTC. Translating it yields CASSTGTQFGGYTF.

This clone came up a few times. V usage is TRBV6-5 and J usage is TRBJ1-2; TRBD1 aligns across 10 bases. CDR3 length equals 15 residues. Germline CDR1 is MNHEY and CDR2 is SVGAGI. The J segment lost 4 bases and the V segment lost 6 bases, leaving 8 bases of the junction unmatched. This CDR3 is CASSLPGQGIYGYTF. Here the CDR3 DNA reads TGTGCCAGCAGCTTACCGGGACAGGGGATCTATGGCTACACCTTC.

This clone was recorded only once. The genes are TRBV5-1 and TRBJ2-1; 13 bases fit TRBD2. Unmatched junction bases numbered 9, after V lost 2 bases and J lost 10 bases. Germline V CDR1 and CDR2: SGHRS, YFSETQ. The CDR3 runs 16 residues. DNA of the CDR3: TGCGCCAGCAGCTTCGGGACTAGCGGGGCGCAGGAGGAGCAGTTCTTC. Encoded protein: CASSFGTSGAQEEQFF. Together with reference TRBV5-1 and TRBJ2-1, the CDR3 gives the full variable domain: KAGVTQTPRYLIKTRGQQVTLSCSPISGHRSVSWYQQTPGQGLQFLFEYFSETQRNKGNFPGRFSGRQFSNSRSEMNVSTLELGDSALYLCASSFGTSGAQEEQFFGPGTRLTVL.

The V call is TRBV6-2 or TRBV6-3, the J call TRBJ1-5, with 7 bases lining up with TRBD1. Germline V lookup: CDR1 MNHEY, CDR2 SVGEGT. The CDR3 covers 16 residues. V shed 5 bases, J shed 7 bases, and the junction held 14 bases outside the gene matches. CDR3 in DNA: TGTGCCAGCAGTAGCGAGGACAGGACGATGAACCAGCCCCAGCATTTT. Translating it yields CASSSEDRTMNQPQHF.

This clone was seen a few times. The chain combines TRBV6-5 with TRBJ1-4; 10 nucleotides agree with TRBD1. This CDR3 region has 14 residues. V was clipped by 5 bases and J by 8 bases; unmatched bases: 5. Germline V gene sequence: CDR1 MNHEY, CDR2 SVGAGI. The CDR3 loop reads CASSPTGGGEKLFF. CDR3 bases: TGTGCCAGCAGTCCGACAGGGGGCGGAGAAAAACTGTTTTTT.

V is TRBV3-1 (or the pseudogene TRBV3-2) and J is TRBJ2-7; possibly TRBD2 for D (5 bases). Trimming pared 3 bases from V and 5 bases from J, leaving 17 bases between. Germline values: CDR1 LGHDT, CDR2 YNNKEL (reference sequence). The CDR3 length is 15 residues. CDR3 nucleotide sequence: TGTGCCAGCAGCCACCTTTTAGGGAGTAAGCACGAGCAGTACTTC. This encodes CASSHLLGSKHEQYF.

This chain links TRBV6-5 with TRBJ1-1; no clear D gene. V gave up 6 bases and J gave up 4 bases, with 12 bases separating them. The germline CDR1 and CDR2 sequences are MNHEY and SVGAGI. The CDR3 is 13 residues long. The CDR3 loop reads CASSRHGSTEAFF. Written as DNA, the CDR3 is TGTGCCAGCAGCCGACACGGGAGCACTGAAGCTTTCTTT.

The chain links TRBV20-1 to TRBJ2-3, with 8 bases identical to TRBD1. The germline V gene encodes CDR1 DFQATT and CDR2 SNEGSKA (reference sequence). The CDR3 sequence is 15 residues long. Trimming took 3 bases from V and 4 from J; bases not matched to a gene: 9. The chain's CDR3 is CSASGEAGGPDTQYF. The CDR3, as DNA: TGCAGTGCTAGTGGGGAGGCAGGGGGCCCAGATACGCAGTATTTT.

V and J are TRBV20-1 and TRBJ2-1; 11 bases map to TRBD2. The J segment lost 0 bases and the V segment lost 3 bases, leaving 4 bases of the junction unmatched. Germline CDR1 reads DFQATT; CDR2 reads SNEGSKA (reference sequence). This CDR3 is 16 amino acids long. CDR3: CSASSGRAASYNEQFF. CDR3 DNA sequence: TGCAGTGCTAGTAGCGGGAGGGCCGCCTCCTACAATGAGCAGTTCTTC.

The chain carries TRBV18 and TRBJ1-1; 8 bases map to TRBD1. J lost 3 bases, V lost 3 bases, and 12 bases had no gene match. Germline CDR1 reads KGHSH; CDR2 reads LQKENI. This CDR3 spans 17 amino acids. DNA of the CDR3: TGTGCCAGCTCACCGTCCGCAGGGGGCAAAGTGGACACTGAAGCTTTCTTT. It encodes CASSPSAGGKVDTEAFF.

The chain combines TRBV28 with TRBJ2-7, with 8 bases that match TRBD2. This CDR3 has 14 amino acids. Trimming at V came to 6 bases and at J to 6 bases, leaving 10 bases not matched to a gene. Germline V lookup: CDR1 MDHEN, CDR2 SYDVKM. The DNA of the CDR3 is TGTGCCAGCAGCCCGACTAGCGTCTCACGCGAGCAGTACTTC. This codes for CASSPTSVSREQYF.